This T cell receptor beta chain comes out of a study of monozygotic twins with inflammatory bowel disease. The CDR3 length is 12 residues. CDR1 and CDR2 from the germline V gene are LNHNV and YYDKDF (reference sequence). Study conclusions and caveats: There was no support for any single strong signal or clonotype associated with IBD. The co-twins with IBD showed lower TCRbeta diversity (inverse Simpson) than their healthy siblings.

Concerning this clonotype: Its antigen remains unknown.

TCRdb reprocessed the 5' RACE reads, with one entry per CDR3 protein and no DNA. This sample contains around 410,000 distinct CDR3 sequences. Input material: blood. The TCR sequence derives from a human donor with ulcerative colitis or Crohn's disease, or a healthy co-twin of an affected twin (not recorded which). V is TRBV15 and J is TRBJ2-5. CDR3 amino acids: CATSRAEETQYF. The full variable domain, with the rest looked up from reference TRBV15 and TRBJ2-5, is DAMVIQNPRYQVTQFGKPVTLSCSQTLNHNVMYWYQQKSSQAPKLLFHYYDKDFNNEADTPDNFQSRRPNTSFCFLDIRSPGLGDTAMYLCATSRAEETQYFGPGTRLLVL.